The 16 T cell receptor beta chains presented below share a single source sample, sequenced in a study of patients and donors after allogeneic stem cell transplantation. TCRdb re-analysed the RT-PCR reads in MiXCR, keeping a single row per CDR3 protein. The sample lists 87,000 or so distinct CDR3 sequences, just under 5% occurring once. Sequencing input: blood, either unsorted or a sorted T cell fraction (not recorded which). These receptors all stem from a human donor who was either an allogeneic HSCT recipient or a stem cell or donor lymphocyte infusion donor (not recorded which). It is not recorded whose cells these are; they may come from a transplant donor.

This clonotype appeared many times. The chain combines TRBV13 with TRBJ2-5; the match to TRBD2 covers 8 bases. CDR1 is PRHDT and CDR2 is FYEKMQ in the germline V gene (reference sequence). The junction had 3 bases not matched to a gene; V was cut back by 3 bases and J by 3 bases. This CDR3 contains 14 residues. In nucleotides, the CDR3 is TGTGCCAGCAGCTTGGGGACTAGTAAAGAGACCCAGTACTTC. Translated: CASSLGTSKETQYF.

This clonotype appeared a few times. The V call is TRBV7-2, the J call TRBJ2-5, with D perhaps TRBD1 (6 bases). Germline values: CDR1 SGHTA, CDR2 FQGNSA. The CDR3 runs to 14 residues. V lost 3 bases to trimming and J lost 5 bases, with 13 bases between them. CDR3: CASSFQQGTETQYF. In DNA form, the CDR3 reads TGTGCCAGCAGCTTCCAACAGGGTACCGAGACCCAGTACTTC.

This sequence joins TRBV6-1 and TRBJ2-3; possible D gene TRBD2, 5 bases. The CDR3 consists of 15 residues. Between the trimmed V and J ends, which lost 6 bases and 0 bases, there was a span of 13 bases. Per germline, CDR1 MNHNS and CDR2 SASEGT. DNA for the CDR3: TGTGCCAGCAGCGGCAAAGCGGTTAGCACAGATACGCAGTATTTT. Translated, it gives CASSGKAVSTDTQYF.

This clonotype was detected only a few times. In DNA form, the CDR3 reads TGTGCCAGCAGCCTCCGGACAGGGAGGGTCGACGAGCAGTACTTC. Amino acid sequence: CASSLRTGRVDEQYF. The V call is TRBV3-1, the J call TRBJ2-7, with a possible D match to TRBD1 (8 bases). The CDR3 runs to 15 residues. Germline CDR1 and CDR2: LGHDT and YNNKEL (reference sequence). V lost 4 bases and J 5 bases, leaving 18 bases between the germline ends.

This chain links TRBV20-1 with TRBJ2-1; 14 bases are shared with TRBD2. Germline CDR1 is DFQATT and CDR2 is SNEGSKA (reference sequence). J lost 7 bases, V lost 0 bases, and 5 bases had no gene match. The CDR3 runs 16 residues. The CDR3 loop reads CSARDPRTSGRNEQFF. In DNA, the CDR3 is TGCAGTGCTAGAGATCCTAGGACTAGCGGGAGGAATGAGCAGTTCTTC.

The sample holds many counts of this clonotype. The chain uses TRBV7-9 and TRBJ2-1; 8 nucleotides agree with TRBD2. Germline V gene data show CDR1 as SEHNR and CDR2 as FQNEAQ (reference sequence). V lost 5 bases, J lost 4 bases, and 10 bases stayed unmatched. This CDR3 is 16 amino acids long. CDR3 residues: CASSARSGSKYNEQFF. CDR3 bases: TGTGCCAGCAGCGCCCGAAGCGGGAGTAAATACAATGAGCAGTTCTTC.

This clonotype was recorded at least ten times. The chain recombines TRBV20-1 with TRBJ2-3, with 8 positions matching TRBD2. Trimming cost V 6 bases and J 5 bases; bases outside gene matches: 7. Germline CDR1 DFQATT, CDR2 SNEGSKA (reference sequence). The CDR3 has 13 amino acids. The CDR3 here is CSARLASVDTQYF. The CDR3 DNA reads TGCAGTGCCAGACTAGCGTCCGTAGATACGCAGTATTTT.

Ten or more counts support this clonotype. The chain is built from TRBV4-2 and TRBJ2-3; TRBD2 is a possible D gene (7 bases). The CDR3 consists of 18 residues. CDR1 and CDR2 from the germline V gene are LGHNA and YNFKEQ. Trimming left V 2 bases short and J 3 bases short, with 21 bases between. DNA of the CDR3: TGTGCCAGCAGCCAAACCTTATCGGGGGGCAGTTTAACAGATACGCAGTATTTT. Protein product: CASSQTLSGGSLTDTQYF.

Worth noting for this clonotype: A single base separates this from a much larger clone, so it may be a read error. The gene calls are TRBV18 and TRBJ1-2; 7 nucleotides match TRBD1. Per germline, CDR1 KGHSH and CDR2 LQKENI. The CDR3 loop spans 14 amino acids. The CDR3 here is CAGSPSGRGRGYTF. Here the CDR3 DNA reads TGTGCCGGCTCACCAAGTGGCAGGGGGAGAGGCTACACCTTC. Full variable domain (outside the CDR3, taken from reference TRBV18 and TRBJ1-2): NAGVMQNPRHLVRRRGQEARLRCSPMKGHSHVYWYRQLPEEGLKFMVYLQKENIIDESGMPKERFSAEFPKEGPSILRIQQVVRGDSAAYFCAGSPSGRGRGYTFGSGTRLTVV.

This clonotype showed up just a few times. V and J are TRBV12-3 or TRBV12-4 and TRBJ1-4; D remains ambiguous. The CDR3 length is 13 residues. Trimming left V 2 bases short and J 8 bases short, with 9 bases between. The CDR3 is CASSLIGVEKLFF. The CDR3 coding sequence is TGTGCCAGCAGTTTAATCGGGGTGGAAAAACTGTTTTTT.

This clonotype was recorded many times. The DNA of the CDR3 is TGCGCCAGCAGCCAGCGGACAGGGCCGGATCAGCCCCAGCATTTT. This codes for CASSQRTGPDQPQHF. This rearrangement joins TRBV4-1 to TRBJ1-5; 8 bases match TRBD1. This CDR3 is 15 amino acids long. Germline CDR1 and CDR2: MGHRA and YSYEKL. Trimming cost V 3 bases and J 5 bases; bases outside gene matches: 6.

This clonotype was observed a single time. This chain links TRBV27 with TRBJ1-1, with 11 bases identical to TRBD1. V was clipped by 6 bases and J by 4 bases; unmatched bases: 4. The CDR3 extends over 14 amino acids. The germline gives CDR1 MNHEY, CDR2 SMNVEV (reference sequence). In DNA, the CDR3 is TGTGCCAGCAGAATGGGGACAGGGGGCACTGAAGCTTTCTTT. Residues: CASRMGTGGTEAFF.

This clonotype was detected ten times or more. The chain carries TRBV3-1 and TRBJ1-5; no clear D gene. The CDR3 sequence is 13 residues long. Trimming took 6 bases from V and 3 from J, leaving 9 bases between them. CDR1 and CDR2 from the germline V gene are LGHDT and YNNKEL (reference sequence). CDR3 sequence: CASSASLNQPQHF. CDR3 in DNA: TGTGCCAGCAGTGCTTCTCTCAATCAGCCCCAGCATTTT.

This clonotype has more than one count but fewer than ten. As DNA, the CDR3 is TGTGCCAGCAGCCCTCGACTCGGAAGGGATAATTCACCCCTCCACTTT. Translating gives CASSPRLGRDNSPLHF. The chain recombines TRBV4-2 with TRBJ1-6; unclear D gene. The CDR3 length is 16 residues. Germline-derived CDR1 and CDR2 are LGHNA and YNFKEQ. V was trimmed by 4 bases and J by 5 bases, leaving 15 bases between them.

There are many counts of this clonotype. V is TRBV7-2 and J is TRBJ2-3; the D gene is possibly TRBD2 (5 bases). Trimming stripped 2 bases from V and 13 bases from J, with 16 bases between. The CDR3 is 13 residues long. The V gene's germline CDR1 is SGHTA and CDR2 FQGNSA. DNA of the CDR3: TGTGCCAGCAGCTTACCTCCCGCGGGCCAAGAGTATTTT. Its translation is CASSLPPAGQEYF.

This clonotype appeared once. A read error is possible here, since a much larger clone lies one base away. The chain uses TRBV4-1 and TRBJ1-2; the D is unclear. Germline loops: CDR1 MGHRA, CDR2 YSYEKL. There are 15 residues in the CDR3. V lost 0 bases, J lost 4 bases, and 12 bases lay in between. CDR3 residues: CASSQDPTAPYGYTF. The CDR3 nucleotides are TGCGCCAGCAGCCAAGATCCTACGGCCCCCTATGGCTACACCTTC.